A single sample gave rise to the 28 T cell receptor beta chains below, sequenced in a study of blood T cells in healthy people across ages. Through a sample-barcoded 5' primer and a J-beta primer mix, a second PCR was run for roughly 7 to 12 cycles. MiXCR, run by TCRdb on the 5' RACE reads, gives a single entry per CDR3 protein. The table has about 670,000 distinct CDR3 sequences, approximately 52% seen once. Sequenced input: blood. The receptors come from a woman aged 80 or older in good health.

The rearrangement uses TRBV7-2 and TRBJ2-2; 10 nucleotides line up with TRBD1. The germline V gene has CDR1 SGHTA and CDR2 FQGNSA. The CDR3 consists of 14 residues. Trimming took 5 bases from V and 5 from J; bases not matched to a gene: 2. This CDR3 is CASSDRGQTGELFF. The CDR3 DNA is TGTGCCAGCAGCGACAGGGGGCAGACCGGGGAGCTGTTTTTT.

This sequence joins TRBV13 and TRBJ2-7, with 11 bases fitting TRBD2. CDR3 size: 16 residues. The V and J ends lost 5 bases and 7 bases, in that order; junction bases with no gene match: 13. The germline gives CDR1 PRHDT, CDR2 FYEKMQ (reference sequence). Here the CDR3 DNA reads TGTGCCAGCAGCCACCGACTAGCGGGATATGGGATGGAGCAGTACTTC. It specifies CASSHRLAGYGMEQYF.

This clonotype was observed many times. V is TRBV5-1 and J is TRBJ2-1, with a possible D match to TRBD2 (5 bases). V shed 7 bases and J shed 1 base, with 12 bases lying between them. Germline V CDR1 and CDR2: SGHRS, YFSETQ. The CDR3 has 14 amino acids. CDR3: CASHGVGSYNEQFF. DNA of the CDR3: TGCGCCAGCCACGGGGTAGGGTCCTACAATGAGCAGTTCTTC. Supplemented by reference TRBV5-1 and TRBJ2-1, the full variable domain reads KAGVTQTPRYLIKTRGQQVTLSCSPISGHRSVSWYQQTPGQGLQFLFEYFSETQRNKGNFPGRFSGRQFSNSRSEMNVSTLELGDSALYLCASHGVGSYNEQFFGPGTRLTVL.

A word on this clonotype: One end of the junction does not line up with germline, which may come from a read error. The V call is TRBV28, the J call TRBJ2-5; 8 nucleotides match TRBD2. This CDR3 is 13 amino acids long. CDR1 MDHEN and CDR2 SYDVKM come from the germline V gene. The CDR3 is CAGGGGLWETQYF. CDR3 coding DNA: TGCGCCGGGGGGGGAGGGTTATGGGAGACCCAGTACTTC.

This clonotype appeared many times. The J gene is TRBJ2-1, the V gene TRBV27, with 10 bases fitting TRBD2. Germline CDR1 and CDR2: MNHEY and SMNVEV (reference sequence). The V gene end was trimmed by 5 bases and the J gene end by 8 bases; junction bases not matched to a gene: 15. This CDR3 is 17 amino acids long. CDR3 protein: CASSPSDSLAGVDEQFF. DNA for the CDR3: TGTGCCAGCAGTCCCTCCGATTCGCTAGCGGGAGTCGATGAGCAGTTCTTC.

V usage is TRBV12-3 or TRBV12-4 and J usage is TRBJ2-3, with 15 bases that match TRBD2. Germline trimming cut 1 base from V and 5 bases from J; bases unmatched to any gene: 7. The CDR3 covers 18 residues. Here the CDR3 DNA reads TGTGCCAGCAGTTTAGAGCGGACTAGCGGGAGGGCCGTAGATACGCAGTATTTT. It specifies CASSLERTSGRAVDTQYF.

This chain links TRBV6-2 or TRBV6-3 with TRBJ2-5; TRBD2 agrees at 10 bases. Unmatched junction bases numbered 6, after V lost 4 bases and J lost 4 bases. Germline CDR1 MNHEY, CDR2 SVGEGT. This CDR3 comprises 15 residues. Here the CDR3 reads CASSFSSGRRETQYF. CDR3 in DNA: TGTGCCAGCAGTTTTTCTAGCGGGAGACGAGAGACCCAGTACTTC.

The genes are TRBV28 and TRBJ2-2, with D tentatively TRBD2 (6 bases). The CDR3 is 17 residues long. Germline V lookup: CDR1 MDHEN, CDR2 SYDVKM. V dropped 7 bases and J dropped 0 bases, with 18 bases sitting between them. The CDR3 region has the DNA TGTGCCAGCAACGCGGCAATAGCGGTCGCGAACACCGGGGAGCTGTTTTTT. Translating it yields CASNAAIAVANTGELFF.

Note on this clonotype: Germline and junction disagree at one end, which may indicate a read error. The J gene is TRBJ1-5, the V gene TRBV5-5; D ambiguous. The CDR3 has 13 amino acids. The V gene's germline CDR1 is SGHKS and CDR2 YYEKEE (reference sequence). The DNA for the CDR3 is TGTGCCAGCGGTATCTCTAGCAATCGGCCCCAGCATTTT. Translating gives CASGISSNRPQHF.

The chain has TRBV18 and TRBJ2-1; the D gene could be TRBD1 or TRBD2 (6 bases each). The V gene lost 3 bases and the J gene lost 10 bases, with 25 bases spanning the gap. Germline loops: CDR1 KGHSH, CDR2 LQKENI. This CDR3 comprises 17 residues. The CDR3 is CASSPLGGLSSSYEQFF. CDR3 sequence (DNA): TGTGCCAGCTCACCTCTCGGGGGCCTCTCGAGCTCCTACGAGCAGTTCTTC.

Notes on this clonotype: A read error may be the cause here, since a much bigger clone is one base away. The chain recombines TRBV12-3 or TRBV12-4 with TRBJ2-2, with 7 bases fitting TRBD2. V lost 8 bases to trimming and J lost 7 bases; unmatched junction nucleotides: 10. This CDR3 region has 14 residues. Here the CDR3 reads CASPSSGRGGELFF. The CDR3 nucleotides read TGTGCCAGCCCTTCTAGCGGACGGGGCGGGGAGCTGTTTTTT.

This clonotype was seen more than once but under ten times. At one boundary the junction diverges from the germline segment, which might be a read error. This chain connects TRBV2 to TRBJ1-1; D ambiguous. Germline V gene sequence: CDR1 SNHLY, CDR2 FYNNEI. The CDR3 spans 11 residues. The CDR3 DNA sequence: TGTGCCAGCAATGAATACACTGAAGCTTTCTTT. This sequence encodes CASNEYTEAFF. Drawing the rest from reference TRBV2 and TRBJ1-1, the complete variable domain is EPEVTQTPSHQVTQMGQEVILRCVPISNHLYFYWYRQILGQKVEFLVSFYNNEISEKSEIFDDQFSVERPDGSNFTLKIRSTKLEDSAMYFCASNEYTEAFFGQGTRLTVV.

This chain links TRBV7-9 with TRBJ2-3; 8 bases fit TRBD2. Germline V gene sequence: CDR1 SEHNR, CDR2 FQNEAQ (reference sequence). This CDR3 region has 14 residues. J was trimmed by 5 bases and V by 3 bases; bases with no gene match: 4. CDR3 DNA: TGTGCCAGCAGCTTTAACGGGAGGGAAGATACGCAGTATTTT. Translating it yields CASSFNGREDTQYF.

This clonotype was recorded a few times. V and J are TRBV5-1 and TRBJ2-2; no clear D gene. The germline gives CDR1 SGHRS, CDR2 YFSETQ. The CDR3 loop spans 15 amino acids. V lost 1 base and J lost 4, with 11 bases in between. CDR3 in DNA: TGCGCCAGCAGCTTGTATCGGCTGGGCACCGGGGAGCTGTTTTTT. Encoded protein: CASSLYRLGTGELFF. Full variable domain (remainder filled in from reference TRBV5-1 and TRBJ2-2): KAGVTQTPRYLIKTRGQQVTLSCSPISGHRSVSWYQQTPGQGLQFLFEYFSETQRNKGNFPGRFSGRQFSNSRSEMNVSTLELGDSALYLCASSLYRLGTGELFFGEGSRLTVL.

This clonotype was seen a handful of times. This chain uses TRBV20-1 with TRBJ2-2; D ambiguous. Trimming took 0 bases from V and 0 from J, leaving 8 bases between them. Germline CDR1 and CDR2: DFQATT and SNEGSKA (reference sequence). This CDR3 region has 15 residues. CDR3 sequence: CSARERTANTGELFF. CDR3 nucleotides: TGCAGTGCTAGAGAGAGGACGGCGAACACCGGGGAGCTGTTTTTT.

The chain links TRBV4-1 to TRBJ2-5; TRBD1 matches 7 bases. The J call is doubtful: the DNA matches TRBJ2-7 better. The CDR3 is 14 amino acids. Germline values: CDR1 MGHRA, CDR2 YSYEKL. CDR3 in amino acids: CASSQEEQGYEQYF. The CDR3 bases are TGCGCCAGCAGCCAAGAGGAACAGGGGTACGAGCAGTACTTC.

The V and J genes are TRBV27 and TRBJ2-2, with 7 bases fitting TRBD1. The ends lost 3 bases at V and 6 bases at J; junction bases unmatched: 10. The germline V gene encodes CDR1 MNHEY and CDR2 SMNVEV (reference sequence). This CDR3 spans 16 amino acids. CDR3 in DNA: TGTGCCAGCAGTTTCCCACAGGGGTTGTCTCCCGGGGAGCTGTTTTTT. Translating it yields CASSFPQGLSPGELFF.

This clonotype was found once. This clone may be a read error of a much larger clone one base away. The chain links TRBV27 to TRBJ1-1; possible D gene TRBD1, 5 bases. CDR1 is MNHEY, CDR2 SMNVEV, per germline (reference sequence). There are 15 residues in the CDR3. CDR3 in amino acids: CASRFVTGLNTEVFF. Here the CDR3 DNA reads TGTGCCAGCAGATTTGTAACAGGTTTGAACACTGAAGTTTTCTTT.

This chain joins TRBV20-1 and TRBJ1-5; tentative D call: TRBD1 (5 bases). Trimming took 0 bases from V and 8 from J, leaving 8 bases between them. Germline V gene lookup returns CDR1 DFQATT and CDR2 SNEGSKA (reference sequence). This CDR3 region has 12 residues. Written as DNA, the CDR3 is TGCAGTGCTAGAGATAGGGGTGAGCCCCAGCATTTT. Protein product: CSARDRGEPQHF.

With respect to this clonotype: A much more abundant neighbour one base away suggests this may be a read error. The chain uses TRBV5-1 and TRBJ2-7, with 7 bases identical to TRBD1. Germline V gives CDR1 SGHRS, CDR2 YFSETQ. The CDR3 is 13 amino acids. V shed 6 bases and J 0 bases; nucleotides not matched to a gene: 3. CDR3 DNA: TGCGCCAGCATTTCAGGGGGCTCCTACGAGCAGTACTTC. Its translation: CASISGGSYEQYF. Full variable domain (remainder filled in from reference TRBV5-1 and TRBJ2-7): KAGVTQTPRYLIKTRGQQVTLSCSPISGHRSVSWYQQTPGQGLQFLFEYFSETQRNKGNFPGRFSGRQFSNSRSEMNVSTLELGDSALYLCASISGGSYEQYFGPGTRLTVT.

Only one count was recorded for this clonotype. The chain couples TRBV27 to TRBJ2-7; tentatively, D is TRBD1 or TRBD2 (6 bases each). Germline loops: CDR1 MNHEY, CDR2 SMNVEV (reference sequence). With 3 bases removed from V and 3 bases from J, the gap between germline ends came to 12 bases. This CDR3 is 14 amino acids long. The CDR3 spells CASSFRGLVYEQYF. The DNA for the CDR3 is TGTGCCAGCAGTTTTCGGGGGCTTGTCTACGAGCAGTACTTC.

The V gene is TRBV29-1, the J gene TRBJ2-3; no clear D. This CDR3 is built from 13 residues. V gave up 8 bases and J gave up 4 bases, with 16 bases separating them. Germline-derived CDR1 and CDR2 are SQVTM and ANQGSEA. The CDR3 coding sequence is TGCAGCATGTGGCTAGTTATCGCAGATACGCAGTATTTT. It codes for CSMWLVIADTQYF.

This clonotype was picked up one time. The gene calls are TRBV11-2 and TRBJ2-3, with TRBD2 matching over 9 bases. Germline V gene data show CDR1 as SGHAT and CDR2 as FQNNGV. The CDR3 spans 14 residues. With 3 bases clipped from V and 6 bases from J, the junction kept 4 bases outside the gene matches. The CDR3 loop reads CASSFDSGGDTQYF. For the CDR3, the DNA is TGTGCCAGCAGCTTTGATAGCGGGGGCGATACGCAGTATTTT.

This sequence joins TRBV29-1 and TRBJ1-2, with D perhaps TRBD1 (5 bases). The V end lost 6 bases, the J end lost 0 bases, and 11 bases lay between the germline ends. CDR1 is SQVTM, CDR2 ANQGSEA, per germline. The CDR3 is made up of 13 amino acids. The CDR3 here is CSVVGQANYGYTF. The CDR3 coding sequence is TGCAGCGTCGTTGGACAAGCTAACTATGGCTACACCTTC.

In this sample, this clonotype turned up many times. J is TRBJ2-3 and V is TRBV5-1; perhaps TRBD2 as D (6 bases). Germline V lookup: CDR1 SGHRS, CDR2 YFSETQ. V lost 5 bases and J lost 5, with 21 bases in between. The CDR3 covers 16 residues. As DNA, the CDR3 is TGCGCCAGCAGAACAACCCCTGGGGGGTCGGGAGATACGCAGTATTTT. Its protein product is CASRTTPGGSGDTQYF.

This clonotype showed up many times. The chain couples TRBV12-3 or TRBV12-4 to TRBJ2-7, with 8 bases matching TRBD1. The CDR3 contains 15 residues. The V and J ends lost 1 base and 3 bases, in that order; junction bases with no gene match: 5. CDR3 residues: CASSLGTGRNYEQYF. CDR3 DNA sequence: TGTGCCAGCAGTTTAGGGACAGGGAGAAACTACGAGCAGTACTTC.

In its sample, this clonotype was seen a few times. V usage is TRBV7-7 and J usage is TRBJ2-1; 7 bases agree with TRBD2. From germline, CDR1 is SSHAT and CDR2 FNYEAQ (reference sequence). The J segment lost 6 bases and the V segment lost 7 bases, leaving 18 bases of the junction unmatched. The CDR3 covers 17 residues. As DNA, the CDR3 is TGTGCCAGCACCCAAGCGGCCTACAGCGGGACTTCCAATGAGCAGTTCTTC. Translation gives CASTQAAYSGTSNEQFF.

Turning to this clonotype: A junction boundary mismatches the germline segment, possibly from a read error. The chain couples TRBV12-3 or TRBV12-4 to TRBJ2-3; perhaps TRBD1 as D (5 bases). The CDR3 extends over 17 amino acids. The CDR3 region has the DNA TGTGCCAGCAGGAACCCCTGGGGCAGGGTGGCCACAGATGCGCAGTATTTT. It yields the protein CASRNPWGRVATDAQYF.